This T cell receptor beta chain was captured in a study of blood T cell repertoires in COVID-19. Per the authors' pipeline: Using reference gene primer amplification, nucleated cell counts were estimated. Method: immunoSEQ multiplex PCR; TCRdb's copy keeps in-frame clones and lacks some. D and trimming were read from the DNA, whereas the V and J calls and clone size are those reported in that table. Of about 120,000 clones in the sample, 80% to 85% were seen once. The germline CDR1 and CDR2 sequences are LNHDA and SQIVND (reference sequence). Trimming cost V 4 bases and J 5 bases; bases outside gene matches: 6. This CDR3 region has 16 residues.

Sequencing used PBMCs or T cells enriched from blood (not recorded which). The sequence came from a woman in her twenties or thirties who had recovered from COVID-19. The rearrangement joins TRBV19 to TRBJ1-4; 11 bases align to TRBD1. CDR3 amino acids: CASSTGTGGRNEKLFF. The CDR3 bases are TGTGCCAGTAGTACCGGGACAGGGGGGAGGAATGAAAAACTGTTTTTT.